The entry below describes one T cell receptor beta chain. The antigen is undetermined. The CDR3 runs 13 residues. V lost 1 base to trimming and J lost 1 base, with 4 bases between them. The germline gives CDR1 SGHAT, CDR2 FQNNGV. The data were obtained in a study of graft-versus-host responses after intestinal transplantation. Overall study context: Transplant types were multivisceral, liver-intestinal, or isolated intestinal. Whole-study findings and limits: Allografts carried high graft-versus-host to host-versus-graft clonal ratios in patients having graft-donor T cell macrochimerism. GvH clones were identified in recipient marrow, with some first appearing in ileum or blood. Levels of circulating GvH clones at their peak were associated with early post-transplant HvG declines.

Clones were sequenced by immunoSEQ multiplex PCR, and TCRdb holds only the in-frame ones, with some missing. The sample includes about 40,000 clones, under 95% of them seen just once. The sample was PBMCs, taken around 320 days after intestinal transplant. This chain uses TRBV11-2 with TRBJ1-1; D not certain. This clonotype was sampled from a human patient who received an intestinal transplant, so some T cells may come from the graft donor. The CDR3 is CASSLGTNTEAFF. CDR3 sequence (DNA): TGTGCCAGCAGCTTAGGGACGAACACTGAAGCTTTCTTT.